Listed below are T cell receptor beta chains from one sample, sequenced in a study of shared clonotypes between healthy human individuals. The protocol was immunoSEQ multiplex PCR, while the TCRdb copy is restricted to in-frame clones and leaves out a portion. The data hold millions of clones, with roughly 95% observed a single time. Source material: naive CD8+ T cells sorted from blood. Receptors were obtained from a man aged 18 to 29 in good health. Each CDR3 is given with its conserved first and last residue. A D gene is named only where the DNA matches it firmly. For some rows the clone size is stated as once, few or many, or as a class when expanded; others skip it.

DNA	CDR3	V	J	size	D
TGTGCCAGCAGCTACGAGGTGGGGCCACAAGAGACCCAGTACTTC	CASSYEVGPQETQYF	TRBV6-5	TRBJ2-5	.	.
TGTGCCAGCAGCTGGCCGAGGTTGGGGACTGAAGCTTTCTTT	CASSWPRLGTEAFF	TRBV5-6	TRBJ1-1	.	.
TGTGCCAGCAGCTTAGCTCTACACGAGCAGTACTTC	CASSLALHEQYF	TRBV7-9	TRBJ2-7	.	.
TGTGCCAGCGGCGTGGGAGGGCCAACCGGGGAGCTGTTTTTT	CASGVGGPTGELFF	TRBV9	TRBJ2-2	.	TRBD2
TGTGCCAGCAGCCCCCGCCCTAGTTCCTACGAGCAGTACTTC	CASSPRPSSYEQYF	TRBV7-8	TRBJ2-7	.	.
TGTGCCAGCAGTTTTGGAGGAGGTTACAACGAGCAGTACTTC	CASSFGGGYNEQYF	TRBV27	TRBJ2-7	.	.
TGTGCCAGCAGCGTAGTAGGGCTAGCGGAAGAGACCCAGTACTTC	CASSVVGLAEETQYF	TRBV9	TRBJ2-5	.	TRBD2
TGTGCCAGCAGCTTAGTTGGGAGCTCCTACGAGCAGTACTTC	CASSLVGSSYEQYF	TRBV7-9	TRBJ2-7	few	.
TGTGCCAGCAGCTTAGCAACTAGCGGGGTCCTCTCCTACGAGCAGTACTTC	CASSLATSGVLSYEQYF	TRBV7-8	TRBJ2-7	once	TRBD2
TGTGCCAGCAACCTAGGCCGACTAGCGGGGGCCTCTAGTAATGAGCAGTTCTTC	CASNLGRLAGASSNEQFF	TRBV11-2	TRBJ2-1	.	TRBD2
TGTGCCAGCAGCTCCCTTAGTGCGGGAGGGTACACAGATACGCAGTATTTT	CASSSLSAGGYTDTQYF	TRBV7-9	TRBJ2-3	.	TRBD2
TGTGCCAGCAGTGAGGTTGGTACAGGAAAGACCCAGTACTTC	CASSEVGTGKTQYF	TRBV2	TRBJ2-5	.	.
TGTGCCAGCAGCCCAGTCCACGACCCCAGTCCCGACTTC	CASSPVHDPSPDF	TRBV13	TRBJ2-7	.	.
TGTGCCAGCAGCTTAGTCTACAGCTCGAACACCGGGGAGCTGTTTTTT	CASSLVYSSNTGELFF	TRBV7-6	TRBJ2-2	.	.
TGTGCCATCAGTGGGGGAAGCAATCAGCCCCAGCATTTT	CAISGGSNQPQHF	TRBV10-3	TRBJ1-5	.	.
TGTGCCAGCAGCCAAGGAGCGGGGGGGCGTAATGAGCAGTTCTTC	CASSQGAGGRNEQFF	TRBV4-2	TRBJ2-1	.	TRBD2
TGTGCCAGCAGCAACCGACAGGGCATGAACACTGAAGCTTTCTTT	CASSNRQGMNTEAFF	TRBV9	TRBJ1-1	.	TRBD1
TGTGCCAGCAGCCAAGGACAGTTCTGGGAGACCCAGTACTTC	CASSQGQFWETQYF	TRBV14	TRBJ2-5	.	.
TGTGCCAGCAGTTTATTGGCTAGCATCAATGAGCAGTTCTTC	CASSLLASINEQFF	TRBV27	TRBJ2-1	.	.
TGTGCCAGCAGTATACTAGCGAACACCGGGGAGCTGTTTTTT	CASSILANTGELFF	TRBV6-4	TRBJ2-2	.	.
TGTGCCAGCAGCGAGCCCCAGGGGGCGCGGGGCACAGATACGCAGTATTTT	CASSEPQGARGTDTQYF	TRBV9	TRBJ2-3	.	TRBD1
TGTGCCAGCAGTTTAAGGGGGCCTTACGAGCAGTACTTC	CASSLRGPYEQYF	TRBV27	TRBJ2-7	.	TRBD1
TGTGCCAGCATCACTCTCGGGACGGTCAAAAACATTCAGTACTTC	CASITLGTVKNIQYF	TRBV25-1	TRBJ2-4	.	.
TGTGCCAGCAAATTCGGGGTTGGGAACACCGGGGAGCTGTTTTTT	CASKFGVGNTGELFF	TRBV28	TRBJ2-2	.	.
TGTGCCAGCAGCCCATTGACAGGAGCTAACTATGGCTACACCTTC	CASSPLTGANYGYTF	TRBV7-9	TRBJ1-2	.	.
TGTGCCAGCAGCGGAGGGGGTATCTACGAGCAGTACTTC	CASSGGGIYEQYF	TRBV7-9	TRBJ2-7	.	.
TGTGCCAGCAGCTCCCTCACCCCCGGGGTCCGGGACAGTTACAATGAGCAGTTCTTC	CASSSLTPGVRDSYNEQFF	TRBV27	TRBJ2-1	.	TRBD1